These 14 T cell receptor beta chains originate from one sample sequenced in a study of shared clonotypes between healthy human individuals. CD45RO-negative, CCR7-positively selected cells formed the naive CD8 fraction, excluding terminally differentiated effector memory CD45RA+ cells. The assay was immunoSEQ multiplex PCR, and TCRdb's table has in-frame clones only and misses some. The sample has 1.5 million to 2.5 million clones, about 95% seen once. The sequenced material came from naive CD8+ T cells sorted from blood. The origin of the receptors is a man aged 18 to 30 in good health.

This clone occurred once. CDR3 sequence: CASQGGTEAFF. CDR3 in DNA: TGTGCCAGTCAGGGCGGCACTGAAGCTTTCTTT. The genes are TRBV19 and TRBJ1-1; D is possibly TRBD1 (5 bases). Germline CDR1 is LNHDA and CDR2 is SQIVND (reference sequence). This CDR3 is built from 11 residues. V was clipped by 8 bases and J by 4 bases, with 8 bases between them. Together with reference TRBV19 and TRBJ1-1, the CDR3 gives the full variable domain: DGGITQSPKYLFRKEGQNVTLSCEQNLNHDAMYWYRQDPGQGLRLIYYSQIVNDFQKGDIAEGYSVSREKKESFPLTVTSAQKNPTAFYLCASQGGTEAFFGQGTRLTVV.

This chain connects TRBV5-1 to TRBJ2-1, with no clear D. The length of the CDR3 is 13 residues. The germline gives CDR1 SGHRS, CDR2 YFSETQ. Trimming left V 4 bases short and J 5 bases short, with 10 bases between. The CDR3 DNA reads TGCGCCAGCAGCATCGTTTTCCACAATGAGCAGTTCTTC. Amino acids: CASSIVFHNEQFF.

This clone has a handful of counts. The chain links TRBV12-5 to TRBJ1-1; TRBD1 is a possible D gene (5 bases). This CDR3 contains 15 residues. Germline assignment: CDR1 LGHNT and CDR2 FRNRAP. Trimming stripped 6 bases from V and 1 base from J, with 15 bases between. The CDR3 reads CASGLSRGTNTEAFF. The DNA of the CDR3 is TGTGCTAGTGGGCTCTCTCGGGGCACGAACACTGAAGCTTTCTTT.

The V gene is TRBV7-3, the J gene TRBJ2-5, with D possibly being TRBD1 or TRBD2 (5 bases each). Germline loops: CDR1 SGHTA, CDR2 FQGTGA. The CDR3 is 15 residues long. The germline V and J ends were trimmed by 6 bases and 0 bases, with 14 bases remaining between them. CDR3 loop: CASRDGVGDQETQYF. The CDR3 nucleotides are TGTGCCAGCAGGGACGGGGTGGGGGACCAAGAGACCCAGTACTTC.

The genes are TRBV5-6 and TRBJ2-3; the match to TRBD1 covers 8 bases. V was clipped by 4 bases and J by 4 bases; unmatched bases: 14. CDR1 and CDR2 (germline): SGHDT, YYEEEE. The CDR3 runs to 17 residues. DNA of the CDR3: TGTGCCAGCAGCCCCGCCCCGGACAGGGAAGTAGCAGATACGCAGTATTTT. It is translated as CASSPAPDREVADTQYF.

With regard to this clone: This CDR3 is also generated by other DNA sequences in the sample. J is TRBJ2-3 and V is TRBV2; D is uncertain. The CDR3 has 13 amino acids. Trimming pared 0 bases from V and 5 bases from J, leaving 6 bases between. CDR1 is SNHLY and CDR2 is FYNNEI in the germline V gene. In DNA form, the CDR3 reads TGTGCCAGCAGTGAAGCCCGCCTAGATACGCAGTATTTT. As protein: CASSEARLDTQYF.

The gene calls are TRBV27 and TRBJ2-3; TRBD2 matches at 14 bases. From germline, CDR1 is MNHEY and CDR2 SMNVEV (reference sequence). This CDR3 contains 16 residues. V shed 5 bases, J shed 6 bases, and the junction held 7 bases outside the gene matches. In DNA form, the CDR3 reads TGTGCCAGCAGTATCGGACTAGCGGGAGGAAAGGATACGCAGTATTTT. Translated, it gives CASSIGLAGGKDTQYF.

The rearrangement joins TRBV5-4 to TRBJ2-2, with D unclear. Germline V CDR1 and CDR2: SGHNT, YYREEE (reference sequence). V gave up 0 bases and J gave up 1 base, with 10 bases separating them. The CDR3 loop spans 16 amino acids. This CDR3 is CASSLVTQLNTGELFF. CDR3 coding DNA: TGTGCCAGCAGCTTGGTTACTCAATTGAACACCGGGGAGCTGTTTTTT. Full variable domain (missing parts from reference TRBV5-4 and TRBJ2-2): ETGVTQSPTHLIKTRGQQVTLRCSSQSGHNTVSWYQQALGQGPQFIFQYYREEENGRGNFPPRFSGLQFPNYSSELNVNALELDDSALYLCASSLVTQLNTGELFFGEGSRLTVL.

V is TRBV4-3 and J is TRBJ2-5, with D possibly TRBD1 on 5 matching bases. This CDR3 has 18 amino acids. Germline CDR1 is LGHNA and CDR2 is YSLEER. Trimming took off 3 bases at V and 1 base at J, with 21 bases between the two ends. The CDR3 DNA reads TGCGCCAGCAGCCAGCACTTTCCCCACGTAGGGGCCCAAGAGACCCAGTACTTC. It specifies CASSQHFPHVGAQETQYF.

CDR3: CASNTEGVTEAFF. In DNA form, the CDR3 reads TGTGCCAGCAATACCGAAGGGGTAACGGAAGCTTTCTTT. The chain is built from TRBV21-1 and TRBJ1-1; the DNA was not compared with TRBD1, the D call given in the table. TRBV21-1 is an annotated pseudogene. This CDR3 has 13 amino acids.

The V gene is TRBV7-9, the J gene TRBJ2-7; 9 positions match TRBD1. After removal of 5 bases from V and 3 bases from J, the junction contained 11 bases not matched to a gene. Germline assignment: CDR1 SEHNR and CDR2 FQNEAQ (reference sequence). The CDR3 covers 16 residues. The CDR3 is CASSPRPGTGYYEQYF. CDR3 nucleotide sequence: TGTGCCAGCAGCCCACGACCCGGGACAGGGTACTACGAGCAGTACTTC.

The V call is TRBV6-1, the J call TRBJ2-7; no definite D call. Per the germline V gene, CDR1 is MNHNS and CDR2 is SASEGT. V dropped 1 base and J dropped 3 bases, with 10 bases sitting between them. The CDR3 runs 14 residues. The CDR3 sequence is CASSEGNRGYEQYF. CDR3 DNA: TGTGCCAGCAGTGAAGGGAACAGAGGCTACGAGCAGTACTTC.

This clone has just one count. This chain joins TRBV7-9 and TRBJ2-5; tentative D call: TRBD1 (5 bases). From germline, CDR1 is SEHNR and CDR2 FQNEAQ (reference sequence). There are 15 residues in the CDR3. Trimming took off 4 bases at V and 3 bases at J, with 15 bases between the two ends. Here the CDR3 reads CASSSHQGREETQYF. The CDR3 bases are TGTGCCAGCAGCTCCCATCAGGGTCGGGAAGAGACCCAGTACTTC.

The V gene is TRBV7-9, the J gene TRBJ1-4, with D possibly TRBD1 on 5 matching bases. V was shortened by 1 base and J by 5 bases, with 11 bases between the two germline ends. The CDR3 runs 15 residues. Germline V gene lookup returns CDR1 SEHNR and CDR2 FQNEAQ (reference sequence). The CDR3 region is CASSLGAGKNEKLFF. The CDR3 bases are TGTGCCAGCAGCTTAGGGGCAGGGAAGAATGAAAAACTGTTTTTT.